This T cell receptor beta chain was recovered during a study of technical replicates of blood from several donors. Generated by immunoSEQ multiplex PCR, the TCRdb table keeps only in-frame clones and is missing some. Among 40,000 to 60,000 clones listed, 80% to 95% were seen once. Germline-derived CDR1 and CDR2 are MNHEY and SMNVEV (reference sequence). The germline V and J ends were trimmed by 4 bases and 0 bases, with 7 bases remaining between them. CDR3 length equals 14 residues. The TCR originated in a human donor in good health. Some clones in this sample may be carry-over from other donors' samples. Sequenced sample: PBMCs. This chain links TRBV27 with TRBJ1-5; unclear D gene. The CDR3 loop reads CASSSIYSNQPQHF. CDR3 DNA sequence: TGTGCCAGCAGTTCTATTTATAGCAATCAGCCCCAGCATTTT.